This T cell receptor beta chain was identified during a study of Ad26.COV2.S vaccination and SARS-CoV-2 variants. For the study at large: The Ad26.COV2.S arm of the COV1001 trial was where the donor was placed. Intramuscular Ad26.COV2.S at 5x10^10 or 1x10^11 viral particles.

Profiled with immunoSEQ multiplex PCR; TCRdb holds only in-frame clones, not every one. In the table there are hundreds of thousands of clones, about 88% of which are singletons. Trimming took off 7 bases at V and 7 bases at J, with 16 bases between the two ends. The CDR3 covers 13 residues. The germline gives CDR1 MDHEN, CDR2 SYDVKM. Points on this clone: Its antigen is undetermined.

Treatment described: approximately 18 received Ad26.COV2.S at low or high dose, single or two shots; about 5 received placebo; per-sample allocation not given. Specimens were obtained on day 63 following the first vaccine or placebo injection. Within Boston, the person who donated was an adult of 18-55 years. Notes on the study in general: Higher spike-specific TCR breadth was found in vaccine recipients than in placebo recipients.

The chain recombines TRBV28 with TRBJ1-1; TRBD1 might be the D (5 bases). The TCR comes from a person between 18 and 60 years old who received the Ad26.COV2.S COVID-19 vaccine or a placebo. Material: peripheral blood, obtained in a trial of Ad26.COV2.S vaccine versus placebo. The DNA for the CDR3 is TGTGCCAGCACCCTTAACGGGGGACTTGAAGCTTTCTTT. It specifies CASTLNGGLEAFF.